Listed here is a single T cell receptor beta chain. Its antigen is still unknown. Generated by immunoSEQ multiplex PCR, the TCRdb table keeps only in-frame clones and is missing some. This sample carries about 73,000 clones, around 96% of them seen once, and the ten largest clones take less than 3.5%. The sample comes from a study of cytomegalovirus exposure and HLA in healthy donors. Whole-study results and caveats: Within the approximately 130 validation repertoires, first-cohort TCR clusters tended to co-occur, according to a later analysis.

The sample taken for sequencing was PBMCs. This clonotype was sampled from a man aged 18 to 29 in good health and CMV-seronegative.

DNA of the CDR3: TGTGCCAGCAGCGACCCCGGGACTAGGGGCTCCTACGAGCAGTACTTC. Amino acid sequence: CASSDPGTRGSYEQYF. V gene TRBV7-2 combines with J gene TRBJ2-7; 8 bases agree with TRBD2. With V trimmed by 5 bases and J by 0 bases, 9 bases remained unmatched. There are 16 residues in the CDR3. The germline V gene has CDR1 SGHTA and CDR2 FQGNSA.